This T cell receptor (beta chain) was identified in a study of T cell repertoires in cytomegalovirus infection. Study context: From public TCR beta signatures came an indication of both CMV infection and matching HLA type.

In TCRdb, the reads were re-called with MiXCR into one record per CDR3 protein. Here the sample spans some 800,000 distinct CDR3 sequences, 30% to 35% being singletons. Germline V lookup: CDR1 SGHNT, CDR2 YYREEE (reference sequence). The V and J ends lost 0 bases and 0 bases respectively, with 6 bases between them. The CDR3 runs to 14 residues. As for this clonotype: Its antigen remains unidentified.

The rearrangement links TRBV5-4 to TRBJ2-5; D is unclear. This receptor was taken from a human donor in good health (CMV status not recorded). Some clones in this sample may be carry-over from other donors' samples. The sample in question was cultured CD8+ T cells from PBMCs, obtained from culture after CMV antigen stimulation. This CDR3 reads CASSLDWYQETQYF. The CDR3 DNA follows: TGTGCCAGCAGCTTGGACTGGTACCAAGAGACCCAGTACTTC.